The clone carrying this T cell receptor beta chain was observed a handful of times. The CDR3 covers 15 residues. V was clipped by 5 bases and J by 0 bases, with 14 bases between them. Germline lookup yields CDR1 DFQATT and CDR2 SNEGSKA (reference sequence). TCRdb reprocessed the RT-PCR reads via MiXCR and lists one record per CDR3 protein. This table has hundreds of thousands of distinct CDR3 sequences, approximately 15% appearing once. Sequencing was performed on memory CD4+ T cells from blood. The TCR comes from a female donor in good health, serving as a healthy control. The V and J genes are TRBV20-1 and TRBJ1-3; D perhaps matches TRBD1 (5 bases). Here the CDR3 reads CSASEPGASGNTIYF. CDR3 in DNA: TGCAGTGCTTCCGAACCCGGGGCCTCTGGAAACACCATATATTTT.